The 10 T cell receptor beta chains listed next were all sequenced from one sample in a study of T cell responses to AZD1222 COVID-19 vaccine. The repertoire was sequenced with immunoSEQ multiplex PCR; TCRdb's copy has only in-frame clones and lacks some. This sample has over 85,000 clones, with 94% found just once. The starting material was peripheral blood, obtained 28 days after the second AZD1222 dose. These receptors were collected from an adult who received the AZD1222 COVID-19 vaccine.

This clone was found once. The chain links TRBV7-9 to TRBJ2-3; the match to TRBD2 covers 7 bases. CDR1 is SEHNR, CDR2 FQNEAQ, per germline (reference sequence). The CDR3 runs to 12 residues. Losses at the gene ends were 6 bases for V and 6 bases for J; bases not matched to a gene: 3. The CDR3 sequence: CASRSSGDTQYF. For the CDR3, the DNA is TGTGCCAGCAGGTCTAGCGGTGATACGCAGTATTTT.

The chain combines TRBV6-5 with TRBJ1-5; 8 positions match TRBD1. Germline trimming cut 4 bases from V and 9 bases from J; bases unmatched to any gene: 11. Germline CDR1 and CDR2: MNHEY and SVGAGI. The CDR3 has 15 residues. In nucleotides, the CDR3 is TGTGCCAGCAGTTTCCTCGACAGGGGCGGAGGGCCCCAGCATTTT. This encodes CASSFLDRGGGPQHF.

The CDR3 sequence is CASSLRSLNQPQHF. The DNA of the CDR3 is TGTGCCAGCAGCCTCCGGTCTCTGAATCAGCCCCAGCATTTT. The V and J genes are TRBV13 and TRBJ1-5, with D unresolved. V gave up 5 bases and J gave up 4 bases, with 12 bases separating them. Germline lookup yields CDR1 PRHDT and CDR2 FYEKMQ (reference sequence). The CDR3 has 14 amino acids.

The gene calls are TRBV10-3 and TRBJ1-6; 8 positions match TRBD1. V lost 5 bases and J lost 2; bases outside the gene matches: 5. The germline V gene has CDR1 ENHRY and CDR2 SYGVKD. CDR3 size: 16 residues. CDR3 DNA sequence: TGTGCCATCAGTCGGACAGGGAGCCCCTATAATTCACCCCTCCACTTT. This sequence encodes CAISRTGSPYNSPLHF.

This rearrangement joins TRBV29-1 to TRBJ2-1, with TRBD1 matching 8 bases. The CDR3 sequence is 12 residues long. The J segment lost 6 bases and the V segment lost 5 bases, leaving 3 bases of the junction unmatched. The germline gives CDR1 SQVTM, CDR2 ANQGSEA. CDR3 in amino acids: CSVRGTGNEQFF. As DNA, the CDR3 is TGCAGCGTTCGAGGGACAGGCAATGAGCAGTTCTTC.

The rearrangement links TRBV5-1 to TRBJ2-5, with D possibly being TRBD1 (5 bases). V dropped 0 bases and J dropped 5 bases, with 8 bases sitting between them. CDR3 length equals 13 residues. Germline loops: CDR1 SGHRS, CDR2 YFSETQ. The CDR3 region is CASSLEGSETQYF. As DNA, the CDR3 is TGCGCCAGCAGCTTGGAGGGGTCCGAGACCCAGTACTTC.

The chain is built from TRBV6-5 and TRBJ1-1; 10 bases map to TRBD1. Trimming at V came to 7 bases and at J to 7 bases, leaving 9 bases not matched to a gene. CDR1 and CDR2 (germline): MNHEY, SVGAGI. This CDR3 has 14 amino acids. Here the CDR3 DNA reads TGTGCCAGCAATGTTGACAGGGGGCTCGGTGAAGCTTTCTTT. Protein product: CASNVDRGLGEAFF.

V is TRBV2 and J is TRBJ1-2; D might be TRBD1 (5 bases). The CDR3 sequence is 14 residues long. The ends were cut back, 3 bases at V and 8 bases at J, with 16 bases in the middle. The V gene's germline CDR1 is SNHLY and CDR2 FYNNEI. DNA for the CDR3: TGTGCCAGCAGTGACTCCTTACAGGTGACGGGCTACACCTTC. Translation gives CASSDSLQVTGYTF.

Remarks on this clone: This same CDR3 is encoded by further DNA sequences in the sample. The CDR3 spells CASSFEGSGGYTF. In DNA form, the CDR3 reads TGTGCCAGCAGCTTCGAGGGATCGGGCGGCTACACCTTC. This rearrangement joins TRBV7-9 to TRBJ1-2; D ambiguous. Germline-derived CDR1 and CDR2 are SEHNR and FQNEAQ (reference sequence). CDR3 length: 13 amino acids. V lost 3 bases and J lost 8, with 13 bases in between.

The chain has TRBV7-9 and TRBJ2-5, with TRBD2 matching 9 bases. The CDR3 is 15 residues long. Germline trimming cut 5 bases from V and 2 bases from J; bases unmatched to any gene: 6. Germline lookup yields CDR1 SEHNR and CDR2 FQNEAQ (reference sequence). The CDR3 is CASSRSGRLQETQYF. The CDR3 bases are TGTGCCAGCAGCCGGAGCGGGAGGCTGCAAGAGACCCAGTACTTC.